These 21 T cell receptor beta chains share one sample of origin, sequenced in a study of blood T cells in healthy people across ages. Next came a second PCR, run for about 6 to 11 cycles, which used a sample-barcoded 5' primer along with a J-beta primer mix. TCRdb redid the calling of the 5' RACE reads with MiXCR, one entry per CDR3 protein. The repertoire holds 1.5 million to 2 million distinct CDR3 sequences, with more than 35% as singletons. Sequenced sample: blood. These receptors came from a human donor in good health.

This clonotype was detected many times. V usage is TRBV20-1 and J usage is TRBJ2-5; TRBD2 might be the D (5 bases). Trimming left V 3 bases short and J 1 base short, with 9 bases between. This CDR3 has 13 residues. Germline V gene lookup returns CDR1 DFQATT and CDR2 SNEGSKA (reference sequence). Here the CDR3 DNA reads TGCAGTGCTAGCTGGACTCCCCAAGAGACCCAGTACTTC. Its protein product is CSASWTPQETQYF.

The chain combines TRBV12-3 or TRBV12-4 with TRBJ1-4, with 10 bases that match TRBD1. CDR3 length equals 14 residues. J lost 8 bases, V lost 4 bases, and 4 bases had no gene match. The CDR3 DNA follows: TGTGCCAGCAGTTACGACAGGGGGCGGGAAAAACTGTTTTTT. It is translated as CASSYDRGREKLFF.

The CDR3, as DNA: TGTGCCAGCAGCCGCATCGTTAGCTCCTACAATGAGCAGTACTTC. Protein product: CASSRIVSSYNEQYF. The J gene is TRBJ2-1, the V gene TRBV7-3; D uncertain. TRBJ2-7 explains the end of the DNA better; the J call may be wrong. Germline V lookup: CDR1 SGHTA, CDR2 FQGTGA. The CDR3 contains 15 residues.

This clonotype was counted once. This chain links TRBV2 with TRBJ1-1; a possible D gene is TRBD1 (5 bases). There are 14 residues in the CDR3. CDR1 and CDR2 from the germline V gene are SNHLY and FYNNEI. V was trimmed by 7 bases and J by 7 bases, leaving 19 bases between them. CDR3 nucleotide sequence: TGTGCCAGCATCCAAGACAGTATAAATCTTGAAGCTTTCTTT. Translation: CASIQDSINLEAFF. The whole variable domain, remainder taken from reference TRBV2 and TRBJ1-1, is EPEVTQTPSHQVTQMGQEVILRCVPISNHLYFYWYRQILGQKVEFLVSFYNNEISEKSEIFDDQFSVERPDGSNFTLKIRSTKLEDSAMYFCASIQDSINLEAFFGQGTRLTVV.

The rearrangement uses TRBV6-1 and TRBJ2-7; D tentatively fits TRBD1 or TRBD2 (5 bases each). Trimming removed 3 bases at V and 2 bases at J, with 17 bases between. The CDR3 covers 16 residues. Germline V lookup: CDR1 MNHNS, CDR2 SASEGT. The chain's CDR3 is CASSEFWQGAPYEQYF. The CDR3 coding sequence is TGTGCCAGCAGTGAGTTCTGGCAGGGAGCCCCCTACGAGCAGTACTTC.

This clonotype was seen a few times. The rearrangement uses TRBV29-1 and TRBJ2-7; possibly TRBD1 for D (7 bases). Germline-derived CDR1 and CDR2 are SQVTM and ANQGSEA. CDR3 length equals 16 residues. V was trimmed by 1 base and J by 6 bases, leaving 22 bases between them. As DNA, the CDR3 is TGCAGCGTTGAAGTAGATGGAGGGACAGAATGGTTCGAGCAGTACTTC. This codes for CSVEVDGGTEWFEQYF.

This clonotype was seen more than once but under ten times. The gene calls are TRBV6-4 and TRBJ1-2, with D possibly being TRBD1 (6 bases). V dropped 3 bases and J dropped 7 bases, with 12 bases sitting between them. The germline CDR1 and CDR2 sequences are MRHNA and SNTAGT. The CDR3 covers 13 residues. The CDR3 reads CASSDSGVGGYTF. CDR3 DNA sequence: TGTGCCAGCAGTGATTCAGGGGTTGGTGGCTACACCTTC.

The CDR3 is CSARDWQGTYEQYF. The CDR3 nucleotides read TGCAGTGCTAGAGATTGGCAGGGAACTTACGAGCAGTACTTC. The chain employs TRBV20-1 and TRBJ2-4, with D tentatively TRBD1 (5 bases). Judging by the DNA end, TRBJ2-7 fits better; the J call may be wrong. The V gene's germline CDR1 is DFQATT and CDR2 SNEGSKA (reference sequence). The length of the CDR3 is 14 residues.

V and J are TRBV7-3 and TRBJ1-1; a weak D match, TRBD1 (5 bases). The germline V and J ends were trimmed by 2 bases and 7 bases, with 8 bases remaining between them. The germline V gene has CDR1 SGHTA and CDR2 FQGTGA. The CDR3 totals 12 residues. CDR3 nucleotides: TGTGCCAGCAGCTTATTGCAGGGTGAAGCTTTCTTT. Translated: CASSLLQGEAFF.

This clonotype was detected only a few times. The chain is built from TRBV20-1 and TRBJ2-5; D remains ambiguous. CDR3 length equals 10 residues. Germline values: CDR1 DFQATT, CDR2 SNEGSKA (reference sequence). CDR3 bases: TGCAGCGCTGGGGAAGAGACCCAGTACTTC. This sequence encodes CSAGEETQYF.

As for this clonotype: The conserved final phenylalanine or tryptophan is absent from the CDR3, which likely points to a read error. For the CDR3, the DNA is TGTGCCAGCAGTTTAGCGCGTAGTTACGAGACCCAGTACTGC. This sequence encodes CASSLARSYETQYC. The V call is TRBV12-3 or TRBV12-4, the J call TRBJ2-5; D is ambiguous. The V gene lost 0 bases and the J gene lost 5 bases, with 10 bases spanning the gap. CDR3 size: 14 residues.

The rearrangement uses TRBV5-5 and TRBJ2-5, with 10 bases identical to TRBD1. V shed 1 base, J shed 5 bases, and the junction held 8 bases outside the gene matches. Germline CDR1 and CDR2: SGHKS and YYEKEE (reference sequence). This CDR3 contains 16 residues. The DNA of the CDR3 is TGTGCCAGCAGCTTGTATCCGGGACAGGGGTCGGAGACCCAGTACTTC. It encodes CASSLYPGQGSETQYF.

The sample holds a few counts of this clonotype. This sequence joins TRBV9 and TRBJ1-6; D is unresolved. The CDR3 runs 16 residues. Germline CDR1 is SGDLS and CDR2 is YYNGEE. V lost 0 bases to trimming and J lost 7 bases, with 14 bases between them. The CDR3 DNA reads TGTGCCAGCAGCGTAGCGGCCGATCTAGGCAATTCACCCCTCCACTTT. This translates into CASSVAADLGNSPLHF.

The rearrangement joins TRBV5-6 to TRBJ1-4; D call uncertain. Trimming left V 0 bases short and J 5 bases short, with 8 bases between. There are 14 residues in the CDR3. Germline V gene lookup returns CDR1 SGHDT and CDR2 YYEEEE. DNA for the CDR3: TGTGCCAGCAGCTTGGGTTCAGAGAATGAAAAACTGTTTTTT. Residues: CASSLGSENEKLFF.

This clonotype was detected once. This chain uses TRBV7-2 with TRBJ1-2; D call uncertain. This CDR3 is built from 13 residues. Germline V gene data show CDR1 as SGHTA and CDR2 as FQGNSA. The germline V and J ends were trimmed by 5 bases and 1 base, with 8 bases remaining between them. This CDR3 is CASSIYSNYGYTF. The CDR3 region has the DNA TGTGCCAGCAGCATCTACAGTAACTATGGCTACACCTTC. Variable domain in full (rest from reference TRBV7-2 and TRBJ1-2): GAGVSQSPSNKVTEKGKDVELRCDPISGHTALYWYRQSLGQGLEFLIYFQGNSAPDKSGLPSDRFSAERTGGSVSTLTIQRTQQEDSAVYLCASSIYSNYGYTFGSGTRLTVV.

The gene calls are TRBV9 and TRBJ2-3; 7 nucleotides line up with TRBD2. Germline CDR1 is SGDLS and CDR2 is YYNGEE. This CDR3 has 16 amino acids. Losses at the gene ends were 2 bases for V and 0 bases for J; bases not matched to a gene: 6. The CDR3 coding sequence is TGTGCCAGCAGCGTGGGAGCGGGGCAGAGCACAGATACGCAGTATTTT. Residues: CASSVGAGQSTDTQYF. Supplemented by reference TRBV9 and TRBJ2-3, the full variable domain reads DSGVTQTPKHLITATGQRVTLRCSPRSGDLSVYWYQQSLDQGLQFLIQYYNGEERAKGNILERFSAQQFPDLHSELNLSSLELGDSALYFCASSVGAGQSTDTQYFGPGTRLTVL.

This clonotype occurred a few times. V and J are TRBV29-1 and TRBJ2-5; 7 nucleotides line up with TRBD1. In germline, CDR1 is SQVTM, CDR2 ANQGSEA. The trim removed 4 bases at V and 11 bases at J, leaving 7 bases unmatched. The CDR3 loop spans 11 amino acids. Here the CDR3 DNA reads TGCAGCGTTGCAACAGGGGAAGAGCAGTACTTC. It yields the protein CSVATGEEQYF. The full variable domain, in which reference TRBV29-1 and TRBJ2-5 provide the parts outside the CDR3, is SAVISQKPSRDICQRGTSLTIQCQVDSQVTMMFWYRQQPGQSLTLIATANQGSEATYESGFVIDKFPISRPNLTFSTLTVSNMSPEDSSIYLCSVATGEEQYFGPGTRLLVL.

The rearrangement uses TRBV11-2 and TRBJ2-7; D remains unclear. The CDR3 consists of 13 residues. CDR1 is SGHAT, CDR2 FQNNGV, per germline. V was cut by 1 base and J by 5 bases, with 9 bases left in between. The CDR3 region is CASSLGLTNEQYF. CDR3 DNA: TGTGCCAGCAGCTTAGGTCTCACCAACGAGCAGTACTTC.

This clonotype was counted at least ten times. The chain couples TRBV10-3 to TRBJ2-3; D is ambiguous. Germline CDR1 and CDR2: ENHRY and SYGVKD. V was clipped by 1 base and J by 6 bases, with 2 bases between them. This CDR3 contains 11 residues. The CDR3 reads CAISELDTQYF. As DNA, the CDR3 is TGTGCCATCAGTGAGTTGGATACGCAGTATTTT.

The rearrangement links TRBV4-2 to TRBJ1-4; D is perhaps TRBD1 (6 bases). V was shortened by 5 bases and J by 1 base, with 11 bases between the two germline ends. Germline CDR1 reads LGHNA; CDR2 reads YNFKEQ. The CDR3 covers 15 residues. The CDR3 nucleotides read TGTGCCAGCAGCTCAAAGGGGGGAACTAATGAAAAACTGTTTTTT. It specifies CASSSKGGTNEKLFF.

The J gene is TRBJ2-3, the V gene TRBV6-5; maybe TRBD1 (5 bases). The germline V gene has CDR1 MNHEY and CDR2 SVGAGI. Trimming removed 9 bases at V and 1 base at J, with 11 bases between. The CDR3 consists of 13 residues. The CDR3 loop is CASQGRGTDTQYF. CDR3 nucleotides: TGTGCCAGTCAGGGAAGGGGCACAGATACGCAGTATTTT.